These 12 T cell receptor beta chains came from one sample sequenced in a study of cytomegalovirus exposure and HLA in healthy donors. In the PCR, 60 Vbeta and 13 Jbeta primers were used. This table comes from immunoSEQ multiplex PCR, and its TCRdb copy is limited to in-frame clones, with some not included. The sample yields fewer than 200,000 clones, approximately 80% seen once. Material for sequencing was PBMCs. These receptors were collected from a male donor in good health and CMV-seropositive.

This CDR3 is CASSSDYTGELFF. CDR3 bases: TGTGCCAGCAGCTCTGACTACACCGGGGAGCTGTTTTTT. The chain combines TRBV7-8 with TRBJ2-2; D call uncertain. The length of the CDR3 is 13 residues. The V and J ends lost 4 bases and 3 bases respectively, with 6 bases between them. Germline V lookup: CDR1 SGHVS, CDR2 FQNEAQ.

The chain couples TRBV7-9 to TRBJ2-5; D call uncertain. The V end lost 1 base, the J end lost 1 base, and 13 bases lay between the germline ends. The CDR3 covers 16 residues. In germline, CDR1 is SEHNR, CDR2 FQNEAQ (reference sequence). Here the CDR3 reads CASSLDVNSFQETQYF. CDR3 DNA: TGTGCCAGCAGCTTAGATGTAAACAGTTTCCAAGAGACCCAGTACTTC.

This sequence joins TRBV15 and TRBJ2-7; 8 bases are shared with TRBD1. Germline lookup yields CDR1 LNHNV and CDR2 YYDKDF (reference sequence). This CDR3 spans 14 amino acids. V lost 1 base and J lost 4; bases outside the gene matches: 3. CDR3 DNA: TGTGCCACCAGCAGAGGACAGGGGAGGTACGAGCAGTACTTC. Translating gives CATSRGQGRYEQYF.

The chain recombines TRBV9 with TRBJ1-6; tentative D call: TRBD1 (5 bases). CDR3 length: 16 residues. Trimming stripped 4 bases from V and 2 bases from J, with 13 bases between. Germline CDR1 reads SGDLS; CDR2 reads YYNGEE. CDR3 protein: CASSQLGEAYNSPLHF. The DNA for the CDR3 is TGTGCCAGCAGCCAGTTGGGGGAGGCCTATAATTCACCCCTCCACTTT.

For the CDR3, the DNA is TGTGCCAGCAGTGAACGCGGGGGGGCGGTCGAGCAGTACTTC. Encoded protein: CASSERGGAVEQYF. V gene TRBV6-1 combines with J gene TRBJ2-5; 9 bases line up with TRBD2. The J call may be incorrect, as the DNA end agrees better with TRBJ2-7. The CDR3 contains 14 residues. CDR1 and CDR2 (germline): MNHNS, SASEGT.

This clone has a single count. DNA for the CDR3: TGCAGCGTGAACAGGGGGCATGGCTACACCTTC. Translating gives CSVNRGHGYTF. This chain uses TRBV29-1 with TRBJ1-2; TRBD1 matches 9 bases. V was pared by 6 bases and J by 6 bases, with 2 bases of the junction left unmatched. The CDR3 runs to 11 residues. CDR1 is SQVTM and CDR2 is ANQGSEA in the germline V gene.

In this sample, this clone turned up once. The chain combines TRBV27 with TRBJ2-1, with TRBD2 matching 8 bases. After removal of 8 bases from V and 5 bases from J, the junction contained 14 bases not matched to a gene. The germline gives CDR1 MNHEY, CDR2 SMNVEV (reference sequence). The CDR3 totals 16 residues. The CDR3 coding sequence is TGTGCCAGCGGACTCCACGCGGGGGGACCTAACAATGAGCAGTTCTTC. The encoded protein is CASGLHAGGPNNEQFF.

This clone has only one observation. The V gene is TRBV7-8, the J gene TRBJ1-2; TRBD1 agrees at 7 bases. The V segment lost 6 bases and the J segment 5 bases; nucleotides outside the gene matches: 15. This CDR3 region has 16 residues. Germline-derived CDR1 and CDR2 are SGHVS and FQNEAQ. The CDR3, as DNA: TGTGCCAGCAGTTCTCGTTCCGGGACAGACACTTATGGCTACACCTTC. Its translation: CASSSRSGTDTYGYTF.

DNA for the CDR3: TGTGCCAGCAGTGAAAGTGCCCTCCGGGAGCGAGAGACCCAGTACTTC. Residues: CASSESALRERETQYF. J is TRBJ2-5 and V is TRBV6-1, with D perhaps TRBD2 (6 bases). V was shortened by 2 bases and J by 4 bases, with 17 bases between the two germline ends. Germline V gene data show CDR1 as MNHNS and CDR2 as SASEGT. CDR3 length equals 16 residues.

The CDR3 DNA is TGTGCCAGCAGCTTAGTCGGGGTTTACACCGGGGAGCTGTTTTTT. Translation: CASSLVGVYTGELFF. This rearrangement joins TRBV7-9 to TRBJ2-2, with TRBD2 as a possible D gene (5 bases). CDR3 length equals 15 residues. CDR1 and CDR2 (germline): SEHNR, FQNEAQ (reference sequence). V was clipped by 1 base and J by 3 bases, with 9 bases between them. Full variable domain (outside the CDR3, taken from reference TRBV7-9 and TRBJ2-2): DTGVSQNPRHKITKRGQNVTFRCDPISEHNRLYWYRQTLGQGPEFLTYFQNEAQLEKSRLLSDRFSAERPKGSFSTLEIQRTEQGDSAMYLCASSLVGVYTGELFFGEGSRLTVL.

V usage is TRBV13 and J usage is TRBJ2-7; perhaps TRBD1 as D (6 bases). The CDR3 is 12 amino acids. Trimming took off 5 bases at V and 4 bases at J, with 9 bases between the two ends. CDR1 is PRHDT and CDR2 is FYEKMQ in the germline V gene (reference sequence). DNA of the CDR3: TGTGCCAGCAGCCCACAGGGTTACGAGCAGTACTTC. Translating gives CASSPQGYEQYF.

The chain couples TRBV7-6 to TRBJ1-2, with D perhaps TRBD1 (5 bases). This CDR3 is 15 amino acids long. The V and J ends lost 3 bases and 3 bases respectively, with 14 bases between them. The germline V gene has CDR1 SGHVS and CDR2 FNYEAQ. For the CDR3, the DNA is TGTGCCAGCAGCTTGGGGGGGATTGGAGACTATGGCTACACCTTC. The encoded protein is CASSLGGIGDYGYTF.